One sample yielded the 2 T cell receptor beta chains listed below, sequenced in a study of response to subunit inactivated influenza vaccine. Using its own MiXCR run on the RT-PCR reads, TCRdb lists one record per CDR3 protein. The table records fewer than 800,000 distinct CDR3 sequences, 15% to 17% of them present only once. The material sequenced was PBMCs from blood, taken about 12 days after vaccination. These receptors were taken from a man aged 45-60 years who received an inactivated influenza vaccine.

This clonotype showed up just a few times. The rearrangement uses TRBV7-2 and TRBJ1-3; D remains unclear. V shed 5 bases and J shed 0 bases, with 11 bases lying between them. From germline, CDR1 is SGHTA and CDR2 FQGNSA. The CDR3 length is 15 residues. This CDR3 is CASSLGRTSGNTIYF. The CDR3 DNA reads as TGTGCCAGCAGCCTAGGACGAACCTCTGGAAACACCATATATTTT.

The CDR3 is CASSKDRVRNQPQHF. CDR3 nucleotide sequence: TGTGCCAGTAGTAAGGACAGGGTCCGGAATCAGCCCCAGCATTTT. V and J are TRBV19 and TRBJ1-5; 8 nucleotides match TRBD1. V dropped 4 bases and J dropped 4; count of bases not matched to a gene: 6. The CDR3 sequence is 15 residues long. Per germline, CDR1 LNHDA and CDR2 SQIVND (reference sequence).